The rows below give T cell receptor beta chains drawn from one sample of a study of cytomegalovirus exposure and HLA in healthy donors. TCRdb's table, derived via immunoSEQ multiplex PCR, lists solely in-frame clones and lacks some. This repertoire includes some 130,000 clones. Material: PBMCs. Receptors were obtained from a man between 18 and 35 years old in good health and CMV-seronegative. CDR3s include the opening cysteine and the closing phenylalanine or tryptophan. Fields, in order: CDR3 length, V gene, CDR3 protein.

cdr3_length: 15
v_call: TRBV6-5
cdr3_aa: CASSYGTRKTYEQYF

cdr3_length: 15
v_call: TRBV6-4
cdr3_aa: CASSEKAGVTDTQYF

cdr3_length: 15
v_call: TRBV14
cdr3_aa: CASRRLAGINNEQFF

cdr3_length: 14
v_call: TRBV27
cdr3_aa: CASSFQGPNEKLFF

cdr3_length: 15
v_call: TRBV5-6
cdr3_aa: CASNAPGQGAGEQYF

cdr3_length: 14
v_call: TRBV14
cdr3_aa: CASSRDRGYEKLFF

cdr3_length: 18
v_call: TRBV5-4
cdr3_aa: CASSKSSGTVLGNTEAFF

cdr3_length: 14
v_call: TRBV6-6
cdr3_aa: CASSNDRGNEKLFF

cdr3_length: 15
v_call: TRBV27
cdr3_aa: CASRARTGVDQPQHF

cdr3_length: 13
v_call: TRBV4-3
cdr3_aa: CASSQDFDYGYTF

cdr3_length: 17
v_call: TRBV13
cdr3_aa: CASSKGLAELAKNIQYF

cdr3_length: 15
v_call: TRBV28
cdr3_aa: CASSGGGVINQPQHF

cdr3_length: 15
v_call: TRBV9
cdr3_aa: CASSVRTSGNNEQFF

cdr3_length: 16
v_call: TRBV5-1
cdr3_aa: CASSLPSGGSYNEQFF

cdr3_length: 13
v_call: TRBV19
cdr3_aa: CASSGQGYNEQFF

cdr3_length: 15
v_call: TRBV9
cdr3_aa: CASSNGTGSDTEAFF

cdr3_length: 13
v_call: TRBV5-5
cdr3_aa: CASSLVLANEQFF

cdr3_length: 14
v_call: TRBV6-5
cdr3_aa: CASGRDRAFDEQYF

cdr3_length: 15
v_call: TRBV18
cdr3_aa: CASSSLAANTGELFF

cdr3_length: 14
v_call: TRBV7-2
cdr3_aa: CASGGRSSADTQYF

cdr3_length: 14
v_call: TRBV6-1
cdr3_aa: CASTWTSRQETQYF

cdr3_length: 14
v_call: TRBV7-9
cdr3_aa: CASSRTSLSYEQYF

cdr3_length: 17
v_call: TRBV28
cdr3_aa: CASSLGWGGRRVNEQFF

cdr3_length: 15
v_call: TRBV2
cdr3_aa: CASSDWSRGGTEAFF

cdr3_length: 11
v_call: TRBV29-1
cdr3_aa: CSVTGDDGYTF

cdr3_length: 14
v_call: TRBV4-1
cdr3_aa: CASSQDGPSDEQYF

cdr3_length: 15
v_call: TRBV6-1
cdr3_aa: CASSASSTGNTEAFF

cdr3_length: 15
v_call: TRBV6-8
cdr3_aa: CASSWDREGRYGYTF

cdr3_length: 13
v_call: TRBV28
cdr3_aa: CASTTAAPYEQYF

cdr3_length: 12
v_call: TRBV5-4
cdr3_aa: CASSTFQETQYF

cdr3_length: 13
v_call: TRBV6-5
cdr3_aa: CASSYSWGHEQFF

cdr3_length: 16
v_call: TRBV10-3
cdr3_aa: CAISESGQGAHEKLFF

cdr3_length: 14
v_call: TRBV19
cdr3_aa: CASIGGGGYNEQFF

cdr3_length: 18
v_call: TRBV5-4
cdr3_aa: CASSPGLAGVRSYNEQFF

cdr3_length: 14
v_call: TRBV5-1
cdr3_aa: CASSLGQSGNTIYF

cdr3_length: 15
v_call: TRBV4-1
cdr3_aa: CASSQSQGTNEKLFF